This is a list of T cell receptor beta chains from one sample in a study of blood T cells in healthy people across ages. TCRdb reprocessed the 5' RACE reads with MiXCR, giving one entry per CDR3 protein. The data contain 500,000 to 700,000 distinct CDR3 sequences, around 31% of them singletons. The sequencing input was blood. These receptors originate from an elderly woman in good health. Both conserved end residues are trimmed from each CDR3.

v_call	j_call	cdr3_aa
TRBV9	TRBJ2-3	AGSLSGGTDTQY
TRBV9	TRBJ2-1	ASSVVTGFGEQF
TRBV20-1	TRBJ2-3	SVKGGETQY
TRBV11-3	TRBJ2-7	ASSLESGDGYEQY
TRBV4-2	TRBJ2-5	ASSRDSRLAGCGEQY
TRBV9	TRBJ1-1	ASSPPRGSGTEAF
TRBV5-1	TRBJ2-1	ASSPLPSGLSYNEQF
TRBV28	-	ASRRKSEAYEQY
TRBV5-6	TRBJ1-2	ASSDRAGVWRLYGYT
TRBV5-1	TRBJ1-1	ASSRGTGGRNTEAF
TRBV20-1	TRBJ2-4	SARGTAVFAKNIQY
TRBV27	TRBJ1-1	ASSLSTMNTEAF
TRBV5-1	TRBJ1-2	ASSLDHGNYGYT
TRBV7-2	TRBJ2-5	ASSLGYGTQY
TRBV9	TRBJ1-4	ASSTSGARAEKLF
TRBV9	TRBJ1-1	ASSALQGGGEAF
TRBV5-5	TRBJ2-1	ASSNPGQGYNEQF
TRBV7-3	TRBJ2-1	ASSLSQGGEQF
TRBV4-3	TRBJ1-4	ASSPGLRGREKLF
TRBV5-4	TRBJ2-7	ASSLVGTHNEQY
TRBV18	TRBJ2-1	ASSPPSGSPYNEQF
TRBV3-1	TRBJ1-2	ASSQATGDGYT
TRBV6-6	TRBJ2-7	ASSRDLSYNEQY
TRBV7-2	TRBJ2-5	ASSLGGIGAMETQY
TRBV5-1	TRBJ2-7	ASSLERGPTYEQY
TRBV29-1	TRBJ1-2	SAGFRENGYT
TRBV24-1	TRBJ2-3	ATSDELAGGLEDTQY
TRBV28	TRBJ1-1	ASRGPSNTEAF
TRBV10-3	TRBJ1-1	AISSGGMAHTEAF
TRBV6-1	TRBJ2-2	ASSEATLWELF
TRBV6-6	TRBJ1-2	ASSYPGDNYGYT
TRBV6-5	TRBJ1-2	ASSYRGRGCHGYT
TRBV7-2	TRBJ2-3	AGSLIATDTQY
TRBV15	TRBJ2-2	ATSRDYAGAGGELF
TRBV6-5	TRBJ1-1	ASRPGGVNTEAF
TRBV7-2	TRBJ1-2	ASSIRGQSLNYGYT
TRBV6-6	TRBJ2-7	ASSPAEGASGEQY
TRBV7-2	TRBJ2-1	ASSPPPRGTYNEQF
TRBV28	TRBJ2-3	ASSLLQGQAQY